These T cell receptor beta chains were read from a single sample in a study of blood T cell repertoires in COVID-19. TCRdb's copy holds only in-frame clones and misses some; the assay was immunoSEQ multiplex PCR. The sample shows some 380,000 clones, about 90% of them seen only once. Sequences were obtained from PBMCs or T cells enriched from blood (not recorded which). These receptors all stem from a man aged 25-45 years who had recovered from COVID-19. Each CDR3 is given with its conserved first and last residue. D genes are given only for firm matches. Size is omitted from some rows. Given values are once, few, many or a class for expanded clones.

V gene: TRBV4-1
clone size: .
D gene: TRBD2
CDR3 length: 18
J gene: TRBJ2-3
CDR3 protein: CASSQVAVAGGLGNTQYF
CDR3 DNA: TGCGCCAGCAGCCAAGTTGCCGTTGCGGGGGGGTTAGGGAATACGCAGTATTTT

V gene: TRBV5-1
clone size: .
D gene: TRBD1
CDR3 length: 15
J gene: TRBJ2-7
CDR3 protein: CASSPYFTGAYEQYF
CDR3 DNA: TGCGCCAGCAGCCCCTACTTCACAGGGGCGTACGAGCAGTACTTC

V gene: TRBV5-1
clone size: .
D gene: .
CDR3 length: 14
J gene: TRBJ2-7
CDR3 protein: CASRGDTTDYEQYF
CDR3 DNA: TGCGCCAGCAGGGGGGACACCACGGACTACGAGCAGTACTTC

V gene: TRBV3-1/TRBV3-2
clone size: .
D gene: .
CDR3 length: 17
J gene: TRBJ2-4
CDR3 protein: CASSEGDLRLAKNIQYF
CDR3 DNA: TGTGCCAGCAGCGAAGGGGACTTAAGACTAGCCAAAAACATTCAGTACTTC

V gene: TRBV4-2
clone size: .
D gene: .
CDR3 length: 16
J gene: TRBJ1-5
CDR3 protein: CASSQGPERLGQPQHF
CDR3 DNA: TGTGCCAGCAGCCAAGGGCCTGAGAGGCTAGGCCAGCCCCAGCATTTT

V gene: TRBV7-9
clone size: .
D gene: .
CDR3 length: 12
J gene: TRBJ2-1
CDR3 protein: CASSVGRAEQFF
CDR3 DNA: TGTGCCAGCAGCGTAGGGAGAGCTGAGCAGTTCTTC

V gene: TRBV19
clone size: .
D gene: .
CDR3 length: 14
J gene: TRBJ1-1
CDR3 protein: CASSIGQMNTEAFF
CDR3 DNA: TGTGCCAGTAGTATTGGCCAGATGAACACTGAAGCTTTCTTT

V gene: TRBV18
clone size: .
D gene: TRBD1
CDR3 length: 15
J gene: TRBJ1-2
CDR3 protein: CASSPPTGLPYGYTF
CDR3 DNA: TGTGCCAGCTCACCACCGACAGGGTTACCCTATGGCTACACCTTC

V gene: TRBV6-5
clone size: once
D gene: TRBD1
CDR3 length: 15
J gene: TRBJ2-6
CDR3 protein: CASSSTGVGANVLTF
CDR3 DNA: TGTGCCAGCAGTTCCACAGGGGTTGGGGCCAACGTCCTGACTTTC

V gene: TRBV7-9
clone size: .
D gene: .
CDR3 length: 13
J gene: TRBJ2-4
CDR3 protein: CASSRGDQNIQYF
CDR3 DNA: TGTGCCAGCAGCCGGGGTGACCAAAACATTCAGTACTTC

V gene: TRBV19
clone size: .
D gene: TRBD1
CDR3 length: 13
J gene: TRBJ1-1
CDR3 protein: CASSTPGQGEAFF
CDR3 DNA: TGTGCCAGTAGTACGCCGGGACAGGGTGAAGCTTTCTTT

V gene: TRBV18
clone size: .
D gene: TRBD1
CDR3 length: 15
J gene: TRBJ2-7
CDR3 protein: CASSPPGTGSDEQYF
CDR3 DNA: TGTGCCAGCTCCCCCCCCGGGACAGGGAGCGACGAGCAGTACTTC

V gene: TRBV7-6
clone size: .
D gene: .
CDR3 length: 14
J gene: TRBJ1-1
CDR3 protein: CASSLAGGHLEAFF
CDR3 DNA: TGTGCCAGCAGCTTAGCGGGCGGGCACCTCGAAGCTTTCTTT

V gene: TRBV7-2
clone size: .
D gene: .
CDR3 length: 14
J gene: TRBJ2-7
CDR3 protein: CASSLDPGAYEQYF
CDR3 DNA: TGTGCCAGCTCCCTGGACCCGGGGGCCTACGAGCAGTACTTC

V gene: TRBV30
clone size: once
D gene: TRBD1
CDR3 length: 14
J gene: TRBJ1-4
CDR3 protein: CAWSPGTGTEKLFF
CDR3 DNA: TGTGCCTGGAGTCCCGGGACAGGAACTGAAAAACTGTTTTTT

V gene: TRBV30
clone size: few
D gene: TRBD2
CDR3 length: 16
J gene: TRBJ2-3
CDR3 protein: CAWSGRTRRRSDTQYF
CDR3 DNA: TGTGCCTGGAGTGGACGGACTAGGCGGAGATCAGATACGCAGTATTTT

V gene: TRBV15
clone size: once
D gene: .
CDR3 length: 12
J gene: TRBJ1-2
CDR3 protein: CATSRRENGYTF
CDR3 DNA: TGTGCCACCAGCAGGAGAGAAAATGGCTACACCTTC

V gene: TRBV30
clone size: .
D gene: .
CDR3 length: 13
J gene: TRBJ1-3
CDR3 protein: CACMGPSGNTIYF
CDR3 DNA: TGTGCCTGTATGGGGCCCTCTGGAAACACCATATATTTT

V gene: TRBV3-1/TRBV3-2
clone size: .
D gene: .
CDR3 length: 17
J gene: TRBJ1-3
CDR3 protein: CASSQDYAGFSGNTIYF
CDR3 DNA: TGTGCCAGCAGCCAAGATTATGCCGGTTTCTCTGGAAACACCATATATTTT

V gene: TRBV4-1
clone size: once
D gene: .
CDR3 length: 14
J gene: TRBJ1-1
CDR3 protein: CASSQDHTGTEAFF
CDR3 DNA: TGCGCCAGCAGCCAAGATCACACGGGGACTGAAGCTTTCTTT

V gene: TRBV6-1
clone size: .
D gene: .
CDR3 length: 17
J gene: TRBJ2-1
CDR3 protein: CASSGGGLQSSYNEQFF
CDR3 DNA: TGTGCCAGCAGTGGGGGGGGGCTCCAGAGCTCCTACAATGAGCAGTTCTTC

V gene: TRBV5-4
clone size: once
D gene: .
CDR3 length: 15
J gene: TRBJ2-5
CDR3 protein: CASSDPRAVKETQYF
CDR3 DNA: TGTGCCAGCAGCGATCCGCGAGCTGTAAAAGAGACCCAGTACTTC

V gene: TRBV6-5
clone size: few
D gene: TRBD1
CDR3 length: 13
J gene: TRBJ1-3
CDR3 protein: CATKQGARDTIYF
CDR3 DNA: TGTGCCACAAAACAGGGGGCGCGGGACACCATATATTTT

V gene: TRBV5-1
clone size: .
D gene: .
CDR3 length: 15
J gene: TRBJ1-1
CDR3 protein: CASSGGLRQNTEAFF
CDR3 DNA: TGCGCCAGCAGCGGGGGACTGAGGCAGAACACTGAAGCTTTCTTT

V gene: TRBV5-1
clone size: .
D gene: TRBD1
CDR3 length: 13
J gene: TRBJ1-1
CDR3 protein: CASSQAEGQKAFF
CDR3 DNA: TGCGCCAGCAGCCAGGCAGAGGGACAGAAAGCTTTCTTT

V gene: TRBV10-3
clone size: .
D gene: TRBD1
CDR3 length: 14
J gene: TRBJ1-1
CDR3 protein: CAISESFRGAEAFF
CDR3 DNA: TGTGCCATCAGTGAGTCATTCAGGGGGGCTGAAGCTTTCTTT

V gene: TRBV20-1
clone size: .
D gene: .
CDR3 length: 11
J gene: TRBJ1-6
CDR3 protein: CSAWAIQSLHF
CDR3 DNA: TGCAGTGCCTGGGCAATTCAATCCCTCCACTTT